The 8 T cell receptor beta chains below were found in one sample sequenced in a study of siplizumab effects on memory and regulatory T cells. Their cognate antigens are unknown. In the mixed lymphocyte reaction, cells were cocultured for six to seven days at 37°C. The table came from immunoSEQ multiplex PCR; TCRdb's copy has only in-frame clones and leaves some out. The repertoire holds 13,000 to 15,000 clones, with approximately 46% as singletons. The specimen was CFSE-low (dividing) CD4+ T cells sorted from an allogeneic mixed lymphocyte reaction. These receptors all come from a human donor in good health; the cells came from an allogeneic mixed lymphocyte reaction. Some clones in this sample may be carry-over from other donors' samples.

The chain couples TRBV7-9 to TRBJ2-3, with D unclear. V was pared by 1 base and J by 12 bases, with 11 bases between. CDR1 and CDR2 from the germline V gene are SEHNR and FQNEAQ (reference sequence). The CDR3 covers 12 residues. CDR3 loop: CASSLGSSSQYF. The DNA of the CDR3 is TGTGCCAGCAGCTTAGGGTCGAGTAGTCAGTATTTT.

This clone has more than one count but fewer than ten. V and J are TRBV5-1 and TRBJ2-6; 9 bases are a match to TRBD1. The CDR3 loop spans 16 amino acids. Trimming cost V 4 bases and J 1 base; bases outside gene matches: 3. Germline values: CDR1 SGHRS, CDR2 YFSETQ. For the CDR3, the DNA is TGCGCCAGCAGCGAAGACAGGGGGTCTGGGGCCAACGTCCTGACTTTC. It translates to CASSEDRGSGANVLTF.

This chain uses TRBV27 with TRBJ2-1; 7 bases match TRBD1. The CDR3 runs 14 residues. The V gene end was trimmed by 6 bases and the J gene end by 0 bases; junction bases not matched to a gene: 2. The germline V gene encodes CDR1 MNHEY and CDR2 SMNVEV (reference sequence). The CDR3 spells CASSRGSSYNEQFF. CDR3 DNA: TGTGCCAGCAGCAGGGGGAGCTCCTACAATGAGCAGTTCTTC.

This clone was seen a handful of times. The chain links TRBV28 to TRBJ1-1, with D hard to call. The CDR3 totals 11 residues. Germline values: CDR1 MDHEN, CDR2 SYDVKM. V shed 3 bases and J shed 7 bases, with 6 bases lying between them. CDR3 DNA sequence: TGTGCCAGCAGTTTGAGGAGTGAAGCTTTCTTT. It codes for CASSLRSEAFF.

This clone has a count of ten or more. CDR3 DNA: TGTGCCAGTAGCGGACTGCCGGGGCACTATGGCTACACCTTC. This encodes CASSGLPGHYGYTF. The chain carries TRBV19 and TRBJ1-2; a possible D gene is TRBD1 (5 bases). CDR3 length equals 14 residues. CDR1 LNHDA and CDR2 SQIVND come from the germline V gene (reference sequence). V was shortened by 6 bases and J by 3 bases, with 14 bases between the two germline ends.

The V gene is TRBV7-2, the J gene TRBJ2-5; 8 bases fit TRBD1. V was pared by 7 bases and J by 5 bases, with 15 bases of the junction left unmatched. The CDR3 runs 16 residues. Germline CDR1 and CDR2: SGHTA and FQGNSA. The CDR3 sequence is CASTTRGQGSGETQYF. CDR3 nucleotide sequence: TGTGCCAGCACCACTAGAGGACAGGGTTCGGGGGAGACCCAGTACTTC.

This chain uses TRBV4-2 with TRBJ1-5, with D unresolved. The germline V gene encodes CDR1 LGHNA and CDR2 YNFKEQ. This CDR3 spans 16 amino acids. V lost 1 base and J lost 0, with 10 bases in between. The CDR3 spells CASSQVTVYSNQPQHF. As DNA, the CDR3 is TGTGCCAGCAGCCAAGTGACGGTTTATAGCAATCAGCCCCAGCATTTT.

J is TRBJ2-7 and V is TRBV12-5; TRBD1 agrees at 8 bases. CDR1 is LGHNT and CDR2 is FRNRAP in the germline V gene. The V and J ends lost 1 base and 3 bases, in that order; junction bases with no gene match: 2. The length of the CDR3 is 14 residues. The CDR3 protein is CASGLGGQGYEQYF. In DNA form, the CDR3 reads TGTGCTAGTGGTTTGGGTGGACAGGGCTACGAGCAGTACTTC.